This is a list of T cell receptor beta chains from one sample in a study of regulatory T cells in long-lasting Graves disease. TCRdb called the multiplex PCR reads again in MiXCR, with one record for every CDR3 protein. The repertoire holds approximately 400,000 distinct CDR3 sequences, with roughly 20% as singletons. This material consisted of peripheral blood mononuclear cells (PBMCs), taken when the disease was refractory, from a patient treated with antithyroid drugs. These receptors came from a female donor with Graves disease. CDR3s include the opening cysteine and the closing phenylalanine or tryptophan. Each record gives: V gene, D gene, J gene, clone size, CDR3 protein, CDR3 DNA. A D gene is named only where the DNA matches it firmly. Rows give clone size only sometimes, using once, few, many, or a class for an expanded clone.

TRBV7-2,TRBD1,TRBJ1-2,many,CASSFQQGAYGYTF,TGTGCCAGCAGCTTCCAACAGGGGGCCTATGGCTACACCTTC
TRBV4-3,-,TRBJ1-4,few,CASSQLGEGEKLFF,TGCGCCAGCAGCCAATTAGGGGAAGGTGAAAAACTGTTTTTT
TRBV29-1,-,TRBJ2-5,many,CSGTQGSETQYF,TGCAGCGGTACACAGGGATCGGAGACCCAGTACTTC
TRBV9,-,TRBJ1-2,few,CASSVGGLLDHGYTF,TGTGCCAGCAGCGTAGGGGGCTTACTCGACCATGGCTACACCTTC
TRBV2,-,TRBJ1-4,many,CASTPDGINEKLFF,TGTGCCAGCACCCCGGACGGAATCAATGAAAAACTGTTTTTT
TRBV28,TRBD2,TRBJ2-6,many,CASSTLGLLSSGANVLTF,TGTGCCAGCAGCACCTTGGGACTACTAAGCTCTGGGGCCAACGTCCTGACTTTC
TRBV6-2/TRBV6-3,-,TRBJ1-5,many,CASSYNVRGRSTVEANQPQHF,TGTGCCAGCAGTTACAATGTGCGCGGCAGATCGACGGTCGAGGCGAATCAGCCCCAGCATTTT
TRBV20-1,-,TRBJ2-7,few,CSAHGTEPYEQYF,TGCAGTGCTCACGGGACCGAGCCCTACGAGCAGTACTTC
TRBV30,TRBD2,TRBJ2-5,many,CAWSPFLAGGRETQYF,TGTGCCTGGAGCCCATTCCTAGCGGGAGGGCGGGAGACCCAGTACTTC
TRBV2,-,TRBJ1-6,many,CASSESPSGSPLHF,TGTGCCAGCAGTGAAAGCCCGTCGGGTTCACCCCTCCACTTT
TRBV7-2,TRBD2,TRBJ2-5,many,CASSLGSAGGETQYF,TGTGCCAGCAGCTTAGGTTCGGCGGGGGGGGAGACCCAGTACTTC
TRBV4-1,TRBD2,TRBJ2-7,-,CASSPYSSGRPYEQYF,TGCGCCAGCAGCCCATATTCTAGCGGCCGGCCCTACGAGCAGTACTTC
TRBV28,TRBD1,TRBJ2-5,many,CASSSGDRRRETQYF,TGTGCCAGCAGCTCCGGGGACAGAAGGAGGGAGACCCAGTACTTC
TRBV28,-,TRBJ1-6,many,CASSLLQPGSSNSPLHF,TGTGCCAGCAGTCTACTTCAGCCCGGGTCCTCAAATTCACCCCTCCACTTT
TRBV10-3,-,TRBJ1-2,many,CAISEATAAYGYTF,TGTGCCATCAGTGAGGCGACGGCCGCCTATGGCTACACCTTC
TRBV18,-,TRBJ2-7,-,CASSPSTHEQYF,TGTGCCAGCTCACCTAGCACGCACGAGCAGTACTTC
TRBV6-1,TRBD1,TRBJ2-7,few,CASSGQGALYEQYF,TGTGCCAGCAGTGGACAGGGGGCCCTCTACGAGCAGTACTTC
TRBV12-5,-,TRBJ2-7,-,CASGPRKYEQYF,TGTGCTAGTGGGCCACGTAAGTACGAGCAGTACTTC
TRBV27,TRBD1,TRBJ1-1,-,CASSSRTGLNTEAFF,TGTGCCAGCAGTTCCCGGACAGGGCTGAACACTGAAGCTTTCTTT
TRBV28,TRBD1,TRBJ2-1,few,CASRLGTGGLGEQFF,TGTGCCAGCAGACTAGGGACAGGGGGTCTCGGTGAGCAGTTCTTC
TRBV6-9,-,TRBJ2-6,-,CASSYVREVPSGANVLTF,TGTGCCAGCAGTTACGTCAGGGAGGTTCCTTCCGGGGCCAACGTCCTGACTTTC
TRBV2,TRBD2,TRBJ2-1,-,CASSASGRYNEQFF,TGTGCCAGCAGTGCCAGCGGGAGATACAATGAGCAGTTCTTC